The 26 T cell receptor beta chains below were found in one sample sequenced in a study of blood T cell repertoires in COVID-19. Libraries were prepared by immunoSEQ multiplex PCR; TCRdb keeps only in-frame clonotypes and omits some of them. The sample has approximately 140,000 clones, 84% seen once; the top ten hold almost 6%. Input material: PBMCs or T cells enriched from blood (not recorded which). These receptors all come from a woman aged 45-65 years who had been exposed to COVID-19.

The rearrangement uses TRBV4-1 and TRBJ2-3, with TRBD2 matching over 11 bases. J was trimmed by 3 bases and V by 4 bases; bases with no gene match: 12. CDR3 length equals 18 residues. Germline loops: CDR1 MGHRA, CDR2 YSYEKL. Here the CDR3 DNA reads TGCGCCAGCAGCCTAAAGCCCTTAGCGGGAGGGGGTACAGATACGCAGTATTTT. This sequence encodes CASSLKPLAGGGTDTQYF.

The rearrangement links TRBV4-1 to TRBJ1-2; D is unresolved. Trimming left V 4 bases short and J 7 bases short, with 13 bases between. The length of the CDR3 is 13 residues. In germline, CDR1 is MGHRA, CDR2 YSYEKL. DNA for the CDR3: TGCGCCAGCAGCCCACAGACCCTCGGTGGCTACACCTTC. Translating gives CASSPQTLGGYTF.

The CDR3: CASSSLRTGEMSNQPQHF. CDR3 in DNA: TGTGCCAGCAGCAGTTTGCGGACAGGGGAGATGAGCAATCAGCCCCAGCATTTT. V is TRBV21-1 and J is TRBJ1-5; the table's D call, TRBD1, was not checked against the DNA. TRBV21-1 is a known pseudogene. CDR3 length: 18 amino acids.

V and J are TRBV19 and TRBJ1-5; D not resolved. Germline CDR1 and CDR2: LNHDA and SQIVND (reference sequence). The CDR3 is 13 residues long. The V gene lost 5 bases and the J gene lost 3 bases, with 8 bases spanning the gap. For the CDR3, the DNA is TGTGCCAGTAGTGCTGAGCTCAATCAGCCCCAGCATTTT. Encoded protein: CASSAELNQPQHF.

This rearrangement joins TRBV7-2 to TRBJ1-2; D is perhaps TRBD1 (6 bases). V dropped 2 bases and J dropped 4 bases, with 8 bases sitting between them. The CDR3 runs 13 residues. CDR1 and CDR2 from the germline V gene are SGHTA and FQGNSA. The CDR3 reads CASSLTGIYGYTF. As DNA, the CDR3 is TGTGCCAGCAGCTTAACAGGGATCTATGGCTACACCTTC.

V is TRBV3-1 (or the pseudogene TRBV3-2) and J is TRBJ1-1; 11 bases are a match to TRBD1. The CDR3 sequence is 18 residues long. Losses at the gene ends were 0 bases for V and 7 bases for J; bases not matched to a gene: 13. From germline, CDR1 is LGHDT and CDR2 YNNKEL (reference sequence). The CDR3 DNA is TGTGCCAGCAGCCAAGATCGAGGACAGGGGGCAAGAAAGGGTGAAGCTTTCTTT. This translates into CASSQDRGQGARKGEAFF.

The chain combines TRBV10-2 with TRBJ1-4; D is possibly TRBD1 (5 bases). V lost 0 bases to trimming and J lost 4 bases, with 18 bases between them. The CDR3 is 18 amino acids. Germline CDR1 is WSHSY and CDR2 is SAAADI. CDR3 nucleotide sequence: TGCGCCAGCAGTGAGTCTCTTGGGGCCAAGGGGCTTAATGAAAAACTGTTTTTT. Its protein product is CASSESLGAKGLNEKLFF.

The V call is TRBV3-1 (or the pseudogene TRBV3-2), the J call TRBJ2-1; D is uncertain. The length of the CDR3 is 16 residues. CDR1 LGHDT and CDR2 YNNKEL come from the germline V gene (reference sequence). The V and J ends lost 1 base and 6 bases respectively, with 16 bases between them. CDR3 protein: CASSQGPQLPLNEQFF. In nucleotides, the CDR3 is TGTGCCAGCAGCCAAGGTCCGCAACTCCCCCTCAATGAGCAGTTCTTC.

The rearrangement uses TRBV7-2 and TRBJ2-3; 10 bases map to TRBD2. Germline V gene lookup returns CDR1 SGHTA and CDR2 FQGNSA. The J segment lost 2 bases and the V segment lost 3 bases, leaving 5 bases of the junction unmatched. The CDR3 runs to 16 residues. In DNA, the CDR3 is TGTGCCAGCAGCTTGTTCGGGACTAGCGCCACAGATACGCAGTATTTT. Protein sequence: CASSLFGTSATDTQYF.

The chain is built from TRBV27 and TRBJ2-7; 7 bases are shared with TRBD2. In germline, CDR1 is MNHEY, CDR2 SMNVEV (reference sequence). The CDR3 is 13 residues long. V lost 6 bases, J lost 2 bases, and 4 bases stayed unmatched. CDR3 coding DNA: TGTGCCAGCAGCCGGAGCGGGGCCTACGAGCAGTACTTC. Translated: CASSRSGAYEQYF.

The chain uses TRBV7-8 and TRBJ2-7; 9 positions agree with TRBD1. The trim removed 5 bases at V and 5 bases at J, leaving 19 bases unmatched. Per the germline V gene, CDR1 is SGHVS and CDR2 is FQNEAQ. The CDR3 sequence is 18 residues long. The CDR3 nucleotides are TGTGCCAGCAGCGATGCCCGGGACAGGGAAGCCCCGTCCCACGAGCAGTACTTC. It yields the protein CASSDARDREAPSHEQYF.

J is TRBJ2-7 and V is TRBV29-1, with 7 bases identical to TRBD1. V gave up 8 bases and J gave up 2 bases; unmatched junction bases: 6. The CDR3 loop spans 12 amino acids. Germline loops: CDR1 SQVTM, CDR2 ANQGSEA. The CDR3 here is CSFRQGPYEQYF. In nucleotides, the CDR3 is TGCAGCTTCAGACAGGGACCCTACGAGCAGTACTTC.

The V gene is TRBV5-1, the J gene TRBJ2-7; 9 nucleotides line up with TRBD2. The ends lost 0 bases at V and 5 bases at J; junction bases unmatched: 9. The CDR3 spans 16 residues. Germline V gene lookup returns CDR1 SGHRS and CDR2 YFSETQ. CDR3 bases: TGCGCCAGCAGCTTGGAGCTTAGGACTAGCGCCAACGAGCAGTACTTC. It specifies CASSLELRTSANEQYF. The full variable domain, in which reference TRBV5-1 and TRBJ2-7 provide the parts outside the CDR3, is KAGVTQTPRYLIKTRGQQVTLSCSPISGHRSVSWYQQTPGQGLQFLFEYFSETQRNKGNFPGRFSGRQFSNSRSEMNVSTLELGDSALYLCASSLELRTSANEQYFGPGTRLTVT.

Only a few counts were recorded for this clone. CDR3 in amino acids: CASSTSGPYGYTF. CDR3 coding DNA: TGTGCCAGCAGCACAAGTGGTCCGTATGGCTACACCTTC. This chain links TRBV7-9 with TRBJ1-2, with no clear D. Germline CDR1 and CDR2: SEHNR and FQNEAQ (reference sequence). The CDR3 length is 13 residues. With 5 bases removed from V and 5 bases from J, the gap between germline ends came to 12 bases. The variable domain in full, with the rest retrieved from reference TRBV7-9 and TRBJ1-2, is DTGVSQNPRHKITKRGQNVTFRCDPISEHNRLYWYRQTLGQGPEFLTYFQNEAQLEKSRLLSDRFSAERPKGSFSTLEIQRTEQGDSAMYLCASSTSGPYGYTFGSGTRLTVV.

This clone showed up just a few times. The chain employs TRBV5-1 and TRBJ1-4, with D perhaps TRBD1 (6 bases). V lost 7 bases, J lost 4 bases, and 17 bases lay in between. This CDR3 contains 15 residues. CDR1 and CDR2 from the germline V gene are SGHRS and YFSETQ. The CDR3 region is CASGPTGQFNEKLFF. DNA for the CDR3: TGCGCCAGCGGGCCGACGGGACAATTTAATGAAAAACTGTTTTTT. Full variable domain (outside the CDR3, taken from reference TRBV5-1 and TRBJ1-4): KAGVTQTPRYLIKTRGQQVTLSCSPISGHRSVSWYQQTPGQGLQFLFEYFSETQRNKGNFPGRFSGRQFSNSRSEMNVSTLELGDSALYLCASGPTGQFNEKLFFGSGTQLSVL.

CDR3 DNA sequence: TGCGCCAGCGGGCCAGATCCGAATTCACCCCTCCACTTT. Translation gives CASGPDPNSPLHF. The V call is TRBV10-2, the J call TRBJ1-6, with D unclear. CDR3 length: 13 amino acids. V was clipped by 8 bases and J by 7 bases, with 12 bases between them. Germline values: CDR1 WSHSY, CDR2 SAAADI.

V is TRBV5-4 and J is TRBJ1-2; 10 bases are shared with TRBD1. This CDR3 has 14 amino acids. J gave up 5 bases and V 4 bases, and 5 bases lay outside the gene matches. Germline V gives CDR1 SGHNT, CDR2 YYREEE (reference sequence). CDR3 region: CASSPRDRGYGYTF. The CDR3 DNA reads as TGTGCCAGCAGCCCCCGGGACAGGGGTTATGGCTACACCTTC.

J is TRBJ1-4 and V is TRBV6-1; TRBD1 aligns across 9 bases. This CDR3 contains 20 residues. The ends lost 4 bases at V and 3 bases at J; junction bases unmatched: 18. Germline V gene data show CDR1 as MNHNS and CDR2 as SASEGT. The CDR3 sequence: CASSGRDRERRVPANEKLFF. DNA of the CDR3: TGTGCCAGCAGTGGCCGGGACAGGGAAAGGCGGGTACCGGCTAATGAAAAACTGTTTTTT.

This clone was detected only a few times. J is TRBJ1-3 and V is TRBV7-2; no reliable D call. V lost 5 bases and J lost 0, with 14 bases in between. This CDR3 spans 16 amino acids. From germline, CDR1 is SGHTA and CDR2 FQGNSA. The CDR3 DNA reads as TGTGCCAGCAGCCGCGAGAGGGCGTTCTCTGGAAACACCATATATTTT. As protein: CASSRERAFSGNTIYF.

This clone appeared a single time. V is TRBV4-1 and J is TRBJ1-5, with D perhaps matching TRBD1 (6 bases). Deletions cut 4 bases from V and 2 bases from J, with 12 bases between. The CDR3 is made up of 15 amino acids. Germline V lookup: CDR1 MGHRA, CDR2 YSYEKL. CDR3 in amino acids: CASSRSQGGNQPQHF. In DNA, the CDR3 is TGCGCCAGCAGCCGTTCACAGGGAGGCAATCAGCCCCAGCATTTT.

DNA of the CDR3: TGCGCCAGCAGCCAAAATCCAGGGACTAGCGGCACCTACGAGCAGTACTTC. It encodes CASSQNPGTSGTYEQYF. The rearrangement links TRBV4-3 to TRBJ2-7; TRBD2 agrees at 11 bases. V trimming: 2 bases; J trimming: 2 bases; junction bases outside the gene matches: 8. Germline V lookup: CDR1 LGHNA, CDR2 YSLEER. CDR3 length: 17 amino acids.

The CDR3 here is CASSLGLAGGLAGPGTQYF. CDR3 bases: TGCGCCAGCAGCTTGGGACTAGCGGGGGGACTCGCGGGTCCAGGGACCCAGTACTTC. The chain links TRBV5-1 to TRBJ2-5; TRBD2 aligns across 13 bases. This CDR3 is 19 amino acids long. Germline V gene lookup returns CDR1 SGHRS and CDR2 YFSETQ. Trimming removed 0 bases from V and 7 bases from J; junction bases left unmatched: 15.

This sequence joins TRBV11-2 and TRBJ1-3; D unclear. V was cut by 3 bases and J by 0 bases, with 9 bases left in between. The V gene's germline CDR1 is SGHAT and CDR2 FQNNGV. This CDR3 comprises 15 residues. CDR3 residues: CASSLEPSSGNTIYF. The CDR3 DNA sequence: TGTGCCAGCAGCTTGGAGCCGAGCTCTGGAAACACCATATATTTT.

This chain links TRBV7-2 with TRBJ2-1; TRBD2 matches at 15 bases. Germline V gene lookup returns CDR1 SGHTA and CDR2 FQGNSA. The junction had 6 bases not matched to a gene; V was cut back by 5 bases and J by 1 base. The CDR3 spans 18 residues. The CDR3 here is CASSPRTSGGVSYNEQFF. DNA of the CDR3: TGTGCCAGCAGCCCGAGGACTAGCGGGGGGGTATCCTACAATGAGCAGTTCTTC.

The V and J genes are TRBV29-1 and TRBJ1-5; 8 bases match TRBD1. The CDR3 sequence is 13 residues long. The germline CDR1 and CDR2 sequences are SQVTM and ANQGSEA. Trimming removed 7 bases from V and 5 bases from J; junction bases left unmatched: 7. The CDR3 nucleotides are TGCAGCGCCTCGGGACAGGCGGATCAGCCCCAGCATTTT. Its protein is CSASGQADQPQHF.

This chain connects TRBV2 to TRBJ1-1, with 10 bases that match TRBD1. The CDR3 runs to 13 residues. V gave up 3 bases and J gave up 11 bases; unmatched junction bases: 6. Germline lookup yields CDR1 SNHLY and CDR2 FYNNEI. The CDR3 reads CASSEDRGFGAFF. The CDR3 bases are TGTGCCAGCAGTGAGGACAGGGGGTTCGGTGCTTTCTTT.